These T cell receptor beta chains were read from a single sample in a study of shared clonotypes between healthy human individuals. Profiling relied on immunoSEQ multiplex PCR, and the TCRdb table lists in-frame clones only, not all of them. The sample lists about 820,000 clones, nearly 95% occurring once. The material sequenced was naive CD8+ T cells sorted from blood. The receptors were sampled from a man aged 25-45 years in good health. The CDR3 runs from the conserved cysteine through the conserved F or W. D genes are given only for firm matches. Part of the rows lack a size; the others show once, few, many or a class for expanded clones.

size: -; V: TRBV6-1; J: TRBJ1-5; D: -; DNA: TGTGCTACTCTACAAAGTCCCAGCAATCAGCCCCAGCATTTT; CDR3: CATLQSPSNQPQHF
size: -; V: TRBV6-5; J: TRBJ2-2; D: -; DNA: TGTGCCAGCAAGACTAACACCGGGGAGCTGTTTTTT; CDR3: CASKTNTGELFF
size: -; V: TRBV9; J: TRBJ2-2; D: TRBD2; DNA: TGTGCCAGCAGCGGACTAGCGGGAGGGCCGGGCACCGGGGAGCTGTTTTTT; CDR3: CASSGLAGGPGTGELFF
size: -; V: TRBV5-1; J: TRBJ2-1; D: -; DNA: TGCGCCAGCAGCCTCTCGCACTCCTACAATGAGCAGTTCTTC; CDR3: CASSLSHSYNEQFF
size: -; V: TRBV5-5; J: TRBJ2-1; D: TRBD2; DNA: TGTGCCAGCAGCCAAGCGGGAGGGGACTACAATGAGCAGTTCTTC; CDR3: CASSQAGGDYNEQFF
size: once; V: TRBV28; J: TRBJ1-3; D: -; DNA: TGTGCCAGCAGTTTACGTAATGGTCAAAACACCATATATTTT; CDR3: CASSLRNGQNTIYF
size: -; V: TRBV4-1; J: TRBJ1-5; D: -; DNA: TGCGCCAGCAGCCAAGCGCCGGGGCCTCAGCCCCAGCATTTT; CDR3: CASSQAPGPQPQHF
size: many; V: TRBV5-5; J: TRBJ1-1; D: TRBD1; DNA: TGTGCCAGCAGCGAATGGGACAGCATGAACACTGAAGCTTTCTTT; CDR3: CASSEWDSMNTEAFF
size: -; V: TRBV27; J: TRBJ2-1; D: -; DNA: TGTGCCAGCAGTTTGATGGGGCCCTACAATGAGCAGTTCTTC; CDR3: CASSLMGPYNEQFF
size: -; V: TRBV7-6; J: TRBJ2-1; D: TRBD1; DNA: TGTGCCAGCAGCCCACCAGGGGGCGCCGGGAATGAGCAGTTCTTC; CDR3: CASSPPGGAGNEQFF
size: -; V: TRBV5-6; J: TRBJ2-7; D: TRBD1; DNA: TGTGCCAGCAGTTCAGGGGGACGGGGCTACGAGCAGTACTTC; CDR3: CASSSGGRGYEQYF
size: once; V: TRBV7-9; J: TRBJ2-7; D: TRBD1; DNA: TGTGCCAGCAGTCTAACCGGGACAGGGGCTGACGAGCAGTACTTC; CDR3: CASSLTGTGADEQYF
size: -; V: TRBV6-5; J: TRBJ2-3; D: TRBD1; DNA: TGTGCCAGCAGACAGGGGGGCTACACAGATACGCAGTATTTT; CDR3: CASRQGGYTDTQYF
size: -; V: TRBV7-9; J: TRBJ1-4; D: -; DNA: TGTGCCAGCAGCCCTTTCCAGGGAGAGGGGTCTGAAAAACTGTTTTTT; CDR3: CASSPFQGEGSEKLFF
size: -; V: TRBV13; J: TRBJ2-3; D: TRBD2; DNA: TGTGCCAGCAGCTCTATCCTAGTAGCGGGAGGCTACGGGACGCAGTATTTT; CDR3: CASSSILVAGGYGTQYF
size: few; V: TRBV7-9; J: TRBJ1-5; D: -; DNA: TGTGCCAGCAGCTTAAACAATCAGCCCCAGCATTTT; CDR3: CASSLNNQPQHF
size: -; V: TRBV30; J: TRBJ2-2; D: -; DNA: TGTGCCTGGAGTGTAGACGGGGCAGGCGGGGAGCTGTTTTTT; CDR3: CAWSVDGAGGELFF
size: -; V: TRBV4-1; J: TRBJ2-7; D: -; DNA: TGCGCCAGCAGCCAAGTGGTAGGGAACGAGCAGTACTTC; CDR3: CASSQVVGNEQYF
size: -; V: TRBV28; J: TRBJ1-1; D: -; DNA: TGTGCCAGCAGTTTTCCGGGACTGAACACTGAAGCTTTCTTT; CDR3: CASSFPGLNTEAFF
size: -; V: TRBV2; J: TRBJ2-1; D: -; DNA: TGTGCCAGCAATGGAGGGTACAATGAGCAGTTCTTC; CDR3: CASNGGYNEQFF
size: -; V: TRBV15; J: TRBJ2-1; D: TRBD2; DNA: TGTGCCACCAGCAGAGATAGGGACCTCGTCGGGAGCGGGATCCGGGATGAGCAGTTCTTC; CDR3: CATSRDRDLVGSGIRDEQFF
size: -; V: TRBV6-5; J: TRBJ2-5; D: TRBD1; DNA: TGTGCCAGCAGACGAACGGCAGGGGGCGACGAGACCCAGTACTTC; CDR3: CASRRTAGGDETQYF
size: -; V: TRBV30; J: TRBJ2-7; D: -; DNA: TGTGCCTGGAGGGCTTACCCCATTAACCACCACTCCTACGAGCAGTACTTC; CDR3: CAWRAYPINHHSYEQYF
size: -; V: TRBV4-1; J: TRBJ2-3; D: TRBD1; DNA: TGCGCCAGCAGCACGGGACAGGGAGGCACAGATACGCAGTATTTT; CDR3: CASSTGQGGTDTQYF
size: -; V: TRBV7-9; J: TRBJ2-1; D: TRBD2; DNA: TGTGCCAGCAGCTTGGCGGGGGGGTACAATGAGCAGTTCTTC; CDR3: CASSLAGGYNEQFF
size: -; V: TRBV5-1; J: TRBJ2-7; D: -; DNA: TGCGCCAGCAGCTTGGTAGGATACTCCGAGCAGTACTTC; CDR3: CASSLVGYSEQYF
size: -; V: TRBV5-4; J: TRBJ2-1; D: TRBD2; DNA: TGTGCCAGCAGCTTGTTTCCAGCGGGAGGCCCGAGGGTGAATGAGCAGTTCTTC; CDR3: CASSLFPAGGPRVNEQFF
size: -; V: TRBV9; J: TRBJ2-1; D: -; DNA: TGTGCCAGCAGCGTAGAATGGTACCACAATGAGCAGTTCTTC; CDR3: CASSVEWYHNEQFF
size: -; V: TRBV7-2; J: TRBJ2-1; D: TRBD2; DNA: TGTGCCAGCAGCTTAATAGCGGGAGAAGTGAGGTATGAGCAGTTCTTC; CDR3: CASSLIAGEVRYEQFF
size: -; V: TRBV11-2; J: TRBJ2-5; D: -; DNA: TGTGCCAGCAGCCTCTCCGAAGAGACCCAGTACTTC; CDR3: CASSLSEETQYF
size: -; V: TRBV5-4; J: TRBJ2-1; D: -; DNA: TGTGCCAGCAGCTGGTCCGGATCTGGTGAGCAGTTCTTC; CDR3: CASSWSGSGEQFF
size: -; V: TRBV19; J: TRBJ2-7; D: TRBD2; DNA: TGTGCCAGTTCCTCGGGACTAGATTACGAGCAGTACTTC; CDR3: CASSSGLDYEQYF
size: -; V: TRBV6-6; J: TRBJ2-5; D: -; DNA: TGTGCCAGCAGACAGCTCGGACAGAAAGAGACCCAGTACTTC; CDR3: CASRQLGQKETQYF
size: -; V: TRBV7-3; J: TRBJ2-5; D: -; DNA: TGTGCCAGCAGCTTAACCGGCGGGGGACTCCCAGGGGCCCAGTACTTC; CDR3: CASSLTGGGLPGAQYF
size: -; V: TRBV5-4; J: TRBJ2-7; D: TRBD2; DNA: TGTGCCAGCAGCCGGGCGCGGGAGGGCCTCAACGAGCAGTACTTC; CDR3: CASSRAREGLNEQYF
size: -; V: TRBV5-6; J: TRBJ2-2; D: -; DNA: TGTGCCAGCAGCTTGGCCGGGAGCGTTGGCACCGGGGAGCTGTTTTTT; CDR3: CASSLAGSVGTGELFF
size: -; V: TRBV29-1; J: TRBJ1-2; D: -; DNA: TGCAGCGCGCGGATAACTACTAACTATGGCTACACCTTC; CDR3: CSARITTNYGYTF
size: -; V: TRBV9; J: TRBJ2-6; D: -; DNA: TGTGCCAGCTCCGTCGGCGCCGGGGCCAACGTCCTGACTTTC; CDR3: CASSVGAGANVLTF
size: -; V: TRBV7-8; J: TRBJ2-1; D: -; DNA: TGTGCCAGCAGCCACCGAAACAATGAGCAGTTCTTC; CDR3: CASSHRNNEQFF
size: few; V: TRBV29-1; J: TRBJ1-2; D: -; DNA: TGCAGCGTTGTAGCTAGGGACTATGGCTACACCTTC; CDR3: CSVVARDYGYTF
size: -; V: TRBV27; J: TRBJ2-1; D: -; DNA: TGTGCCAGCAGTTCCAAATTCAATGAGCAGTTCTTC; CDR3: CASSSKFNEQFF
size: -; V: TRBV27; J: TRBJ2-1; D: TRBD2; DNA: TGTGCCAGCAGCTCCACGTTAGCGGGAGTTTACAATGAGCAGTTCTTC; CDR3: CASSSTLAGVYNEQFF